The source of this TCR beta chain is a study of regulatory T cells in long-lasting Graves disease. Study background: For a period under 3 months, newly diagnosed Graves' patients had taken antithyroid drugs. Study-wide findings and caveats: Analysis covered peripheral blood alone, not thyroid tissue. TRBV28, TRBJ1-2 and TRBJ2-5 emerged as the favored segments in persistent disease.

The sample's time point: newly diagnosed GD, antithyroid drugs for less than 3 months. TCR sequences were obtained from RNA taken from PBMCs. EDTA tubes received about 9.6 milliliters of drawn peripheral blood. There are 14 residues in the CDR3. V lost 2 bases and J lost 3, with 11 bases in between. The germline gives CDR1 SGHKS, CDR2 YYEKEE (reference sequence). Through Arm-PCR of CDR3 regions and iRepertoire HTBI primers, TCR beta libraries were built. TCRdb re-derived calls from the multiplex PCR reads in MiXCR, one entry per CDR3 protein. In the table there are over 500,000 distinct CDR3 sequences, around 15% of which are singletons. This clonotype was seen a few times. What it recognizes is unknown. The data were also submitted as part of a second study, on T cells in Graves' hyperthyroidism and ophthalmopathy.

The chain combines TRBV5-5 with TRBJ1-2, with D unclear. The specimen was peripheral blood mononuclear cells (PBMCs), collected at new diagnosis, from a patient treated with antithyroid drugs. This receptor was taken from a man aged 18 to 30 with Graves disease. The CDR3 loop reads CASSFSGGDYGYTF. CDR3 in DNA: TGTGCCAGCAGCTTCTCAGGTGGGGACTATGGCTACACCTTC.